Given below is one TCR beta chain in context. Its antigen is not identified. The data are from a study of T cell responses to AZD1222 COVID-19 vaccine. Study-wide results and caveats: Unmutated variant regions are reportedly targeted by nearly half of spike-specific TCRs.

The CDR3 is 15 amino acids. From germline, CDR1 is LNHDA and CDR2 SQIVND (reference sequence). J gave up 7 bases and V 5 bases, and 10 bases lay outside the gene matches. The protocol was immunoSEQ multiplex PCR, while the TCRdb copy is restricted to in-frame clones and leaves out a portion. This table has over 120,000 clones, 85% to 95% appearing once. This sequence joins TRBV19 and TRBJ2-7, with 11 bases that match TRBD1. The TCR comes from an adult who had recovered from COVID-19. Material: peripheral blood, obtained after recovery from COVID-19. The CDR3: CASSFSSDRGREQYF. CDR3 bases: TGTGCCAGTAGTTTTTCCTCGGACAGGGGGCGAGAGCAGTACTTC.